This T cell receptor (beta chain) was recorded in a study of human T cells and chemical hapten exposure. Overall study: 0.01% DPC was applied to the upper back in patch tests, which were read at 6 days.

This clonotype came up many times. As to time point: pre-sensitization, week 0. Treatment: therapeutic diphenylcyclopropenone sensitization with weekly scalp DPC. It was unfractionated whole blood from which total RNA was extracted. The CDR3 is made up of 13 amino acids. In germline, CDR1 is SGHAT, CDR2 FQNNGV. The ends were cut back, 0 bases at V and 4 bases at J, with 5 bases in the middle. TCRdb processed the RACE reads anew with MiXCR; each CDR3 protein has one entry. The sample shows roughly 50,000 distinct CDR3 sequences, roughly 10% of them seen only once. The specimen was whole blood, collected in connection with sensitization to the hapten diphenylcyclopropenone (DPC). V is TRBV11-2 and J is TRBJ2-3; D gene unclear. The receptor comes from a woman younger than 45 with alopecia areata. Some clones in this sample may be carry-over from other donors' samples. Here the CDR3 reads CASSLESPDTQYF. CDR3 sequence (DNA): TGTGCCAGCAGCTTAGAATCCCCAGATACGCAGTATTTT.